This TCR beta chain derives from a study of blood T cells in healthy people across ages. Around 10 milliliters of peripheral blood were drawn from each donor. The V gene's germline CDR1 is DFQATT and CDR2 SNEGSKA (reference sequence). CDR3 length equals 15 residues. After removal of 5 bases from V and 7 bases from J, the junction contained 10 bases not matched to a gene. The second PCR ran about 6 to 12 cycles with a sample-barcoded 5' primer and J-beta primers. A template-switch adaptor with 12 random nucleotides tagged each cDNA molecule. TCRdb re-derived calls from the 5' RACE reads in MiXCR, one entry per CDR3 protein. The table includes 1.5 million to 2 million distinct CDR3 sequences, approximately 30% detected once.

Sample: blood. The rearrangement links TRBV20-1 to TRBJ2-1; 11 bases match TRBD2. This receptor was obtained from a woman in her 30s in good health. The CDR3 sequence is CSARISGRAFNEQFF. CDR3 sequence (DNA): TGCAGTGCTCGGATTAGCGGGAGGGCTTTTAATGAGCAGTTCTTC.